These T cell receptor beta chains were read from a single sample in a study of cytomegalovirus exposure and HLA in healthy donors. The method was immunoSEQ multiplex PCR; TCRdb's version includes in-frame clones alone and lacks a portion of them. The repertoire holds 90,000 to 100,000 clones, with 74% as singletons. Sequencing input: PBMCs. The receptors originated from a male donor in good health and CMV-seronegative. Each CDR3 is given with its conserved first and last residue.

len,v_gene,CDR3aa
16,TRBV5-1,CASSLARGLRTDTQYF
13,TRBV28,CASTLGGSGEQYF
14,TRBV5-4,CASSTTLAKNIQYF
15,TRBV6-1,CASSEFGAGVYEQYF
16,TRBV19,CASSIRVAGVGETQYF
14,TRBV27,CASSLGADPYGYTF
13,TRBV29-1,CSVDEPRGTEAFF
16,TRBV4-1,CASSQAGQGFGGELFF
14,TRBV27,CASSFRTGLTEAFF
14,TRBV6-1,CASRGRPLTGELFF
15,TRBV9,CASSVGVSMNTEAFF
11,TRBV18,CASSPQETQYF
15,TRBV28,CASRETSGRGNEQFF
13,TRBV6-5,CASSYTGRWEQFF
14,TRBV11-2,CASSPAGRNYEQYF
21,TRBV28,CASSHTRDREYRAGDTGELFF
14,TRBV5-1,CASSTRGQGNEQYF
13,TRBV30,CAWSYSLAYEQYF
15,TRBV28,CATSRGRGYQETQYF
15,TRBV27,CASSWGGLRNQPQHF
17,TRBV27,CASSLRVAGLITYEQYF
16,TRBV5-1,CASSPLMSASSYEQYF